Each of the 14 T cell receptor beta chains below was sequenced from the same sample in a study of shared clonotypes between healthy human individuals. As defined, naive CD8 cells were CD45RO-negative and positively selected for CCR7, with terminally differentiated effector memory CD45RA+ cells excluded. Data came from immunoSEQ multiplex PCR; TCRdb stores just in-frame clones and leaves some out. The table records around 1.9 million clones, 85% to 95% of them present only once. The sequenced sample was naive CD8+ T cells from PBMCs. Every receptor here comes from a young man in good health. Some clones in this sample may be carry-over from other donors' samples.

CDR3 in amino acids: CASSPGEMRNQPQHF. The DNA of the CDR3 is TGTGCCAGCTCACCGGGGGAGATGAGAAATCAGCCCCAGCATTTT. V is TRBV18 and J is TRBJ1-5; possibly TRBD1 for D (5 bases). This CDR3 contains 15 residues. The V gene lost 3 bases and the J gene lost 4 bases, with 13 bases spanning the gap. The V gene's germline CDR1 is KGHSH and CDR2 LQKENI.

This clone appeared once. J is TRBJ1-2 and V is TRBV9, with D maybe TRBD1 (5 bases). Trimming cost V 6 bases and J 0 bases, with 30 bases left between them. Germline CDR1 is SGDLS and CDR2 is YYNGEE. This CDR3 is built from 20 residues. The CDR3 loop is CASTGQEYRPPFSPNYGYTF. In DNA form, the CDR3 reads TGTGCCAGCACGGGGCAGGAGTACCGACCCCCTTTTTCGCCTAACTATGGCTACACCTTC.

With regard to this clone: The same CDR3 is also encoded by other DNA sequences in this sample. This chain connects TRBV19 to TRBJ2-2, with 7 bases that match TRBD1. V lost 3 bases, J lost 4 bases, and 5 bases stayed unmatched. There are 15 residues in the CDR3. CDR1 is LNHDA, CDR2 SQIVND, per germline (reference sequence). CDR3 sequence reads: CASSILPGGTGELFF. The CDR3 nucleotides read TGTGCCAGTAGTATTTTGCCAGGGGGCACCGGGGAGCTGTTTTTT.

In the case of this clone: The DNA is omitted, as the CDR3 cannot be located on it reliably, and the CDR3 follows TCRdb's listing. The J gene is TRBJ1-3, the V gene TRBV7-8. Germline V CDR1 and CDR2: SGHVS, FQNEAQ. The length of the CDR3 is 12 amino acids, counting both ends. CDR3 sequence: CASSTSLNTIYF.

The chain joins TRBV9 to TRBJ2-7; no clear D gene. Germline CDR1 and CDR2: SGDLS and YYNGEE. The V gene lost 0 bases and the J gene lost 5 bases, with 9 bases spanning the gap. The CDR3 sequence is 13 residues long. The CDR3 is CASSVAPEHEQYF. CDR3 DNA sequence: TGTGCCAGCAGCGTAGCCCCTGAACACGAGCAGTACTTC. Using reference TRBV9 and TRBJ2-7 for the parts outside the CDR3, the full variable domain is DSGVTQTPKHLITATGQRVTLRCSPRSGDLSVYWYQQSLDQGLQFLIQYYNGEERAKGNILERFSAQQFPDLHSELNLSSLELGDSALYFCASSVAPEHEQYFGPGTRLTVT.

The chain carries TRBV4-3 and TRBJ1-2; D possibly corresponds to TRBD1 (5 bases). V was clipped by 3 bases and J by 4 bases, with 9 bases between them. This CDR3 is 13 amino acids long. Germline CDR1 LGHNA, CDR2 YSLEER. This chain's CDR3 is CASSQGTPYGYTF. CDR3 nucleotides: TGCGCCAGCAGCCAGGGGACCCCCTATGGCTACACCTTC.

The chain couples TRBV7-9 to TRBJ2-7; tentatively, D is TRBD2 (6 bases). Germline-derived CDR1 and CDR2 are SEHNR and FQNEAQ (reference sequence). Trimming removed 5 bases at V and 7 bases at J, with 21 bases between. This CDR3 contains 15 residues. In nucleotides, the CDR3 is TGTGCCAGCAGCCGGCCCCAGGGTCATGCGGGGGAGCAGTACTTC. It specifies CASSRPQGHAGEQYF. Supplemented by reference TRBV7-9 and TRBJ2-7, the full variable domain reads DTGVSQNPRHKITKRGQNVTFRCDPISEHNRLYWYRQTLGQGPEFLTYFQNEAQLEKSRLLSDRFSAERPKGSFSTLEIQRTEQGDSAMYLCASSRPQGHAGEQYFGPGTRLTVT.

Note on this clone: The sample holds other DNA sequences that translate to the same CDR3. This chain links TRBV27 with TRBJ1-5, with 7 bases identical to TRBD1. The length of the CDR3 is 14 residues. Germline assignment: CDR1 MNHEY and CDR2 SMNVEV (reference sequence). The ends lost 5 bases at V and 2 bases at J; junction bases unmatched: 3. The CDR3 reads CASSLRGGNQPQHF. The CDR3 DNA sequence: TGTGCCAGCAGTCTCAGGGGGGGCAATCAGCCCCAGCATTTT.

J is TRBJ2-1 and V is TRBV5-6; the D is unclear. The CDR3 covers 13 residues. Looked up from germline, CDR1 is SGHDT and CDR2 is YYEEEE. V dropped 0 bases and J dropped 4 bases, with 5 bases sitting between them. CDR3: CASSLGGYNEQFF. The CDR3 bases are TGTGCCAGCAGCTTGGGTGGTTACAATGAGCAGTTCTTC.

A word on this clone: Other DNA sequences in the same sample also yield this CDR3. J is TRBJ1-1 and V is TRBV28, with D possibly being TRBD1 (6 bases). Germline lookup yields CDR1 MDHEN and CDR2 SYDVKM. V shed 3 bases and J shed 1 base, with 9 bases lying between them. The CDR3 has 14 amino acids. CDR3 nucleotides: TGTGCCAGCAGTTTCCGGGGGCCGAACACTGAAGCTTTCTTT. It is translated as CASSFRGPNTEAFF. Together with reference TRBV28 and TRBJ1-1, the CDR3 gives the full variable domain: DVKVTQSSRYLVKRTGEKVFLECVQDMDHENMFWYRQDPGLGLRLIYFSYDVKMKEKGDIPEGYSVSREKKERFSLILESASTNQTSMYLCASSFRGPNTEAFFGQGTRLTVV.

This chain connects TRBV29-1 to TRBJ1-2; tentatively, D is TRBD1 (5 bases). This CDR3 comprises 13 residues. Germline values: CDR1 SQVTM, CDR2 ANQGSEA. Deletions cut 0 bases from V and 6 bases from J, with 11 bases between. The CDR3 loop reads CSVEEGVKDGYTF. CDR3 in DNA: TGCAGCGTTGAAGAAGGGGTCAAGGATGGCTACACCTTC.

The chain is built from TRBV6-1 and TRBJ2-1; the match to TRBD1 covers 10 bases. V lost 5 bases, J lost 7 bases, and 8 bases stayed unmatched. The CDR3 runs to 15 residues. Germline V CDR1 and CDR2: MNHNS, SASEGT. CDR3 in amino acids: CASSLDRGRKNEQFF. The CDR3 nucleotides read TGTGCCAGCAGTTTAGACAGGGGGCGCAAGAATGAGCAGTTCTTC.

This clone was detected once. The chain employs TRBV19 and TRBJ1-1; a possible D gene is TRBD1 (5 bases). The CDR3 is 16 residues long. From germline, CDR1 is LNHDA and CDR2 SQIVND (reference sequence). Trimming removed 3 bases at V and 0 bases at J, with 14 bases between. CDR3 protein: CASSINSAGMNTEAFF. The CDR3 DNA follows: TGTGCCAGTAGTATCAACTCGGCAGGGATGAACACTGAAGCTTTCTTT. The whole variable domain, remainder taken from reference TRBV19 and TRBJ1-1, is DGGITQSPKYLFRKEGQNVTLSCEQNLNHDAMYWYRQDPGQGLRLIYYSQIVNDFQKGDIAEGYSVSREKKESFPLTVTSAQKNPTAFYLCASSINSAGMNTEAFFGQGTRLTVV.

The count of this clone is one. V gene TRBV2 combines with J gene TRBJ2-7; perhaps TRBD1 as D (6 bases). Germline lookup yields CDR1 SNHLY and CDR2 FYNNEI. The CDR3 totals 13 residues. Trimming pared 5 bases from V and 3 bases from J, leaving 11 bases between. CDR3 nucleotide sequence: TGTGCCAGCAGTCTCGACAGGCGCTACGAGCAGTACTTC. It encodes CASSLDRRYEQYF.